The T cell receptor beta chain described here comes from a study of CD8 T cells in ankylosing spondylitis. Study results and caveats: Several highly homologous variants made up a TCR beta motif, and this motif appeared characteristic of ankylosing spondylitis blood.

This clonotype was counted ten times or more. No antigen is known for it. TCRdb recomputed calls from the 5' RACE reads with MiXCR, one row per CDR3 protein. The sample lists around 540,000 distinct CDR3 sequences, roughly 13% occurring once. V was clipped by 3 bases and J by 7 bases, with 10 bases between them. This CDR3 has 13 residues. From germline, CDR1 is SGHVS and CDR2 FNYEAQ. This sequence joins TRBV7-6 and TRBJ1-5; the D gene is possibly TRBD1 (5 bases). Sequenced: blood, either unsorted or a sorted T cell fraction (not recorded which). The clonotype was recovered from a male donor with ankylosing spondylitis. CDR3 in DNA: TGTGCCAGCAGCTTGGGGGAGAGACAGCCCCAGCATTTT. Amino acids: CASSLGERQPQHF.